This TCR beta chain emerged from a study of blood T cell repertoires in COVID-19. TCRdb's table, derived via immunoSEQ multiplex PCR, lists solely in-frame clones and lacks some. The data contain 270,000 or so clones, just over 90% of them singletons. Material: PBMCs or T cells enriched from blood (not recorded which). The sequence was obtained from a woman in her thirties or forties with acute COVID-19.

CDR3 protein: CASSRETGITYEQYF. DNA of the CDR3: TGTGCCAGCAGCCGAGAGACAGGGATCACCTACGAGCAGTACTTC. The chain combines TRBV7-8 with TRBJ2-7, with 7 bases lining up with TRBD1. This CDR3 contains 15 residues. The J segment lost 2 bases and the V segment lost 5 bases, leaving 9 bases of the junction unmatched. Germline V gene lookup returns CDR1 SGHVS and CDR2 FQNEAQ. Together with reference TRBV7-8 and TRBJ2-7, the CDR3 gives the full variable domain: GAGVSQSPRYKVAKRGQDVALRCDPISGHVSLFWYQQALGQGPEFLTYFQNEAQLDKSGLPSDRFFAERPEGSVSTLKIQRTQQEDSAVYLCASSRETGITYEQYFGPGTRLTVT.